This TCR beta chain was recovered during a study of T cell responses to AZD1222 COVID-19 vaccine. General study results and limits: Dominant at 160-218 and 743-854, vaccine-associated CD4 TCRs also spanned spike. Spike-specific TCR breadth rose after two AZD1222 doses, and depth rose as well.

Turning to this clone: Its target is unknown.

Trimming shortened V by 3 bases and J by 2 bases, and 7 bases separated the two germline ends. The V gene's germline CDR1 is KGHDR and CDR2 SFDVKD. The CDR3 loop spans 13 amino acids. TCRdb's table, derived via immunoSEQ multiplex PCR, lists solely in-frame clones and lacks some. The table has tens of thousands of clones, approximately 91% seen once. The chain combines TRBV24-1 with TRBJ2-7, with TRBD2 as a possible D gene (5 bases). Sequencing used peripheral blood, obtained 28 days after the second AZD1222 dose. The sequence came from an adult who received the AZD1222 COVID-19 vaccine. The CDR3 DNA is TGTGCCACCAGTGATAGCGGAGCCTACGAGCAGTACTTC. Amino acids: CATSDSGAYEQYF.